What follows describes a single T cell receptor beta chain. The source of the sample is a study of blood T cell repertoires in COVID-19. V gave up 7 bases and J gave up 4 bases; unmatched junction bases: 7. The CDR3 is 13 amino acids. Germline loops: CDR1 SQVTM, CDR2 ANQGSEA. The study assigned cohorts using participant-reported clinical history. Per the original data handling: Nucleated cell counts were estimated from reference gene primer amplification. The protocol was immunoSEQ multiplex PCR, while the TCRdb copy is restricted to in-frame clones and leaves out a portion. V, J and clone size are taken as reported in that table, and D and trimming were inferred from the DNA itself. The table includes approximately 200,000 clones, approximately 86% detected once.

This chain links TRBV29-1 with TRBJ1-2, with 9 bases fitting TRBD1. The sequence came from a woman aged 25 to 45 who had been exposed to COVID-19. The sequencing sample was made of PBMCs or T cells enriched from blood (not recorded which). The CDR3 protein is CSAGTGRGYGYTF. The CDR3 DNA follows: TGCAGCGCCGGGACAGGGAGAGGCTATGGCTACACCTTC.